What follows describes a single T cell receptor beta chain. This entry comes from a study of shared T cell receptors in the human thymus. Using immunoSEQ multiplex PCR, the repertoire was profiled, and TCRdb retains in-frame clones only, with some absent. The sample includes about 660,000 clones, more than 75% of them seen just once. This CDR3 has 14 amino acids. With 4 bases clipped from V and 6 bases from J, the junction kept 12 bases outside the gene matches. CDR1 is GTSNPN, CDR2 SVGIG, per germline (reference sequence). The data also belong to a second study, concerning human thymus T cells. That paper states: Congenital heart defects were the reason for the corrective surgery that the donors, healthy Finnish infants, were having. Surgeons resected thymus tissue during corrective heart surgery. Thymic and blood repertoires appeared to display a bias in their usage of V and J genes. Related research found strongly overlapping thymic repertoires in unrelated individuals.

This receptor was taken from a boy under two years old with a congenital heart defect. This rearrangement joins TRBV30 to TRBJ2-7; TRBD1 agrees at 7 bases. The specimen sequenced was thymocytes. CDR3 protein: CAWTGDREESEQYF. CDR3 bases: TGTGCCTGGACGGGTGACAGGGAAGAAAGCGAGCAGTACTTC.